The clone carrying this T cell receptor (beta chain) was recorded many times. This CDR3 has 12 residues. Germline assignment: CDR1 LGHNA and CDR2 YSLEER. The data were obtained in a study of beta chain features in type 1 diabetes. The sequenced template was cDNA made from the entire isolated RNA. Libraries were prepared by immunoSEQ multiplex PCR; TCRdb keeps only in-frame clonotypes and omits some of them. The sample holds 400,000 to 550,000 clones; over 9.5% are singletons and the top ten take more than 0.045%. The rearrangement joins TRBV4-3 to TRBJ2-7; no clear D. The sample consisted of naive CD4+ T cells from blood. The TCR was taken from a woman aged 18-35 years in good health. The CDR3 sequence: CAGRADCYEQYV. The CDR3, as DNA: TGCGCTGGACGGGCGGATTGTTACGAGCAGTACGTC.